The 17 T cell receptor beta chains below were found in one sample sequenced in a study of Ad26.COV2.S vaccination and SARS-CoV-2 variants. Repertoires were generated with immunoSEQ multiplex PCR, while TCRdb's copy carries only in-frame clones and drops some. The table includes 400,000 to 450,000 clones, around 92% detected once. Specified treatment: around 19 received Ad26.COV2.S at low or high dose, single or two shots; about 5 received placebo; per-sample allocation not given. Specimen acquisition occurred on day 63 following the initial vaccine or placebo injection. The source was peripheral blood, collected in a trial of Ad26.COV2.S vaccine versus placebo. All receptors derive from a person aged 18-60 years who received the Ad26.COV2.S COVID-19 vaccine or a placebo.

Here the CDR3 reads CASSYYESRYEQYF. DNA for the CDR3: TGTGCCAGCAGTTACTACGAGTCACGCTACGAGCAGTACTTC. V and J are TRBV27 and TRBJ2-7; no clear D gene. CDR3 size: 14 residues. Deletions cut 4 bases from V and 3 bases from J, with 13 bases between. The germline CDR1 and CDR2 sequences are MNHEY and SMNVEV (reference sequence).

This clone was detected once. The rearrangement joins TRBV27 to TRBJ1-5; no clear D. Trimming cost V 3 bases and J 5 bases, with 20 bases left between them. Germline values: CDR1 MNHEY, CDR2 SMNVEV (reference sequence). The CDR3 length is 17 residues. CDR3 region: CASSLNSPSAVDQPQHF. In nucleotides, the CDR3 is TGTGCCAGCAGTTTGAACAGTCCGTCGGCAGTCGATCAGCCCCAGCATTTT.

This clone was recorded only once. The chain employs TRBV4-1 and TRBJ2-5; 7 positions match TRBD2. Germline values: CDR1 MGHRA, CDR2 YSYEKL. Trimming took 5 bases from V and 3 from J; bases not matched to a gene: 6. The CDR3 totals 14 residues. The CDR3 region has the DNA TGCGCCAGCAGCGCACCAGCGGGGAAAGAGACCCAGTACTTC. This gives the protein CASSAPAGKETQYF.

V usage is TRBV7-2 and J usage is TRBJ1-1; D may be TRBD1 (6 bases). The germline V gene has CDR1 SGHTA and CDR2 FQGNSA. V gave up 1 base and J gave up 6 bases, with 18 bases separating them. The CDR3 is 16 residues long. The CDR3 nucleotides read TGTGCCAGCAGCTTAGTAGGGAGCAGGGGTAGGGCTGAAGCTTTCTTT. This encodes CASSLVGSRGRAEAFF.

The chain joins TRBV19 to TRBJ2-7; 9 positions agree with TRBD1. Germline CDR1 reads LNHDA; CDR2 reads SQIVND (reference sequence). Trimming at V came to 2 bases and at J to 0 bases, leaving 11 bases not matched to a gene. The length of the CDR3 is 18 residues. CDR3 nucleotides: TGTGCCAGTAGTATAATCGGGGCGAACAGGGGGCTCTCCTACGAGCAGTACTTC. Amino acid sequence: CASSIIGANRGLSYEQYF.

The V call is TRBV15, the J call TRBJ1-6; D not certain. CDR1 and CDR2 (germline): LNHNV, YYDKDF (reference sequence). CDR3 length equals 13 residues. V lost 0 bases, J lost 8 bases, and 5 bases lay in between. The CDR3 sequence: CATSREADSPLHF. In DNA, the CDR3 is TGTGCCACCAGCAGAGAAGCGGATTCACCCCTCCACTTT. The variable domain in full, with the rest retrieved from reference TRBV15 and TRBJ1-6, is DAMVIQNPRYQVTQFGKPVTLSCSQTLNHNVMYWYQQKSSQAPKLLFHYYDKDFNNEADTPDNFQSRRPNTSFCFLDIRSPGLGDTAMYLCATSREADSPLHFGNGTRLTVT.

Here the CDR3 reads CASISGQGGGSPLHF. CDR3 bases: TGTGCCAGCATTTCAGGACAGGGAGGGGGTTCACCCCTCCACTTT. The chain carries TRBV28 and TRBJ1-6; 8 bases are a match to TRBD1. V lost 7 bases, J lost 9 bases, and 11 bases stayed unmatched. The V gene's germline CDR1 is MDHEN and CDR2 SYDVKM. The CDR3 has 15 amino acids.

The V call is TRBV18, the J call TRBJ1-5, with 8 nucleotides matching TRBD1. Germline values: CDR1 KGHSH, CDR2 LQKENI. The J segment lost 1 base and the V segment lost 3 bases, leaving 11 bases of the junction unmatched. The CDR3 runs to 18 residues. In nucleotides, the CDR3 is TGTGCCAGCTCACCGAGGACAGGGAAATTTGTGAGCAATCAGCCCCAGCATTTT. It encodes CASSPRTGKFVSNQPQHF.

The rearrangement uses TRBV14 and TRBJ2-7, with 8 bases matching TRBD1. V was clipped by 4 bases and J by 6 bases; unmatched bases: 2. CDR3 size: 12 residues. Germline values: CDR1 SGHDN, CDR2 FVKESK. CDR3 sequence reads: CASSLTGVEQYF. CDR3 nucleotide sequence: TGTGCCAGCAGCCTGACAGGGGTCGAGCAGTACTTC.

The rearrangement joins TRBV6-5 to TRBJ1-2; D not certain. V was shortened by 8 bases and J by 2 bases, with 18 bases between the two germline ends. This CDR3 comprises 15 residues. Germline V CDR1 and CDR2: MNHEY, SVGAGI. This CDR3 reads CASDAGRWQNYGYTF. As DNA, the CDR3 is TGTGCCAGCGACGCAGGCAGATGGCAGAACTATGGCTACACCTTC.

As for this clone: At one end the junction does not follow the germline gene, possibly because of a read error. The chain has TRBV7-7 and TRBJ1-1; a weak D match, TRBD1 (6 bases). Per germline, CDR1 SSHAT and CDR2 FNYEAQ (reference sequence). The CDR3 has 17 amino acids. CDR3 amino acids: CASSLAEQGGGNTEAFF. In DNA, the CDR3 is TGTGCTAGCAGCTTAGCGGAGCAGGGAGGGGGGAACACTGAAGCTTTCTTT.

The chain joins TRBV28 to TRBJ1-1; D might be TRBD1 (5 bases). This CDR3 is built from 13 residues. Deletions cut 5 bases from V and 1 base from J, with 8 bases between. From germline, CDR1 is MDHEN and CDR2 SYDVKM. This CDR3 reads CASSRQWNTEAFF. The CDR3, as DNA: TGTGCCAGCAGTAGACAGTGGAACACTGAAGCTTTCTTT.

The sample holds one count of this clone. The chain links TRBV6-2 or TRBV6-3 to TRBJ1-1; the D is unclear. Germline V gene sequence: CDR1 MNHEY, CDR2 SVGEGT. The CDR3 runs to 16 residues. The ends were cut back, 0 bases at V and 0 bases at J, with 11 bases in the middle. The CDR3 nucleotides read TGTGCCAGCAGTTACTCGACGAGGGTGCTGAACACTGAAGCTTTCTTT. It translates to CASSYSTRVLNTEAFF.

The DNA for the CDR3 is TGCGCCAGCAGGCGGGGGAGCTCCTACGAGCAGTACTTC. This gives the protein CASRRGSSYEQYF. This chain joins TRBV5-1 and TRBJ2-7, with TRBD2 matching over 7 bases. This CDR3 is 13 amino acids long. The trim removed 5 bases at V and 0 bases at J, leaving 2 bases unmatched. Germline CDR1 reads SGHRS; CDR2 reads YFSETQ.

The V and J genes are TRBV11-3 and TRBJ2-2, with 8 bases lining up with TRBD2. The V and J ends lost 1 base and 4 bases, in that order; junction bases with no gene match: 5. From germline, CDR1 is SGHNT and CDR2 YENEEA. This CDR3 has 16 amino acids. CDR3 bases: TGTGCCAGCAGCTTAGGGGCGGGGGGACCCACCGGGGAGCTGTTTTTT. Its protein product is CASSLGAGGPTGELFF.

The V gene is TRBV5-5, the J gene TRBJ2-1, with D perhaps TRBD1 (5 bases). CDR1 is SGHKS and CDR2 is YYEKEE in the germline V gene (reference sequence). CDR3 length: 12 residues. V was clipped by 4 bases and J by 9 bases, with 11 bases between them. CDR3 nucleotides: TGTGCCAGCAGCCTTAGGGGATTTGAGCAGTTCTTC. It translates to CASSLRGFEQFF.

The chain is built from TRBV24-1 and TRBJ1-5; D possibly corresponds to TRBD1 (6 bases). The germline CDR1 and CDR2 sequences are KGHDR and SFDVKD. The V and J ends lost 2 bases and 3 bases respectively, with 13 bases between them. The CDR3 totals 16 residues. The CDR3 bases are TGTGCCACCAGTGATTGTCCGGGACAAGACAATCAGCCCCAGCATTTT. Amino acids: CATSDCPGQDNQPQHF.